This T cell receptor (beta chain) was observed in a study of OX40 agonist ivuxolimab in advanced cancers. Study-level information: An agonistic human IgG2 monoclonal antibody against OX40 (CD134) was given. Among those enrolled, mean age was roughly 62 years (range about 23 to 80) and 70% to 85% were male.

A word on this clone: Its cognate antigen is unknown.

Overall study findings and caveats: The study observed clonal expansion of CD4+ and CD8+ blood T cells by week 6 at 0.1 to 3.0 mg/kg.

The protocol was immunoSEQ multiplex PCR, while the TCRdb copy is restricted to in-frame clones and leaves out a portion. The sample contains approximately 30,000 clones, more than 70% of which appear only once. The TCR sequence derives from an adult with an advanced solid tumor such as melanoma, head and neck, liver or kidney cancer. The sample consisted of CD4+ or CD8+ T cells sorted from blood, taken in a trial of the OX40 agonist ivuxolimab.

CDR3 protein: CASSLDYSYNEQFF. The CDR3 region has the DNA TGTGCCAGCAGTTTGGACTACTCCTACAATGAGCAGTTCTTC. The chain has TRBV27 and TRBJ2-1; D might be TRBD2 (6 bases). Trimming took 3 bases from V and 0 from J, leaving 6 bases between them. This CDR3 is 14 amino acids long. Per the germline V gene, CDR1 is MNHEY and CDR2 is SMNVEV (reference sequence).